Sequencing of this T cell receptor (beta chain) was carried out in a study of shared clonotypes between healthy human individuals. Study-level information: The composition of the donors was a couple of women and a few men aged 18 to 49. Whole-study findings and limits: Clonotypes shared by all four sorted-subset donors had higher generation probabilities than non-shared clonotypes.

After removal of 2 bases from V and 1 base from J, the junction contained 0 bases not matched to a gene. Per the germline V gene, CDR1 is ENHRY and CDR2 is SYGVKD. The CDR3 consists of 14 residues. Healthy adults negative for HIV, lacking recent acute infections or vaccinations, served as donors. Turning to this clone: Antigen: not known. Other DNA sequences in this sample translate to the same CDR3.

The repertoire was sequenced with immunoSEQ multiplex PCR; TCRdb's copy has only in-frame clones and lacks some. The sample carries about 1.1 million clones, around 78% recorded once. Input material: memory CD4+ T cells from PBMCs. Noted subset: CD45RA-negative fraction. The sequence came from a man younger than 35 in good health. Some clones in this sample may be carry-over from other donors' samples. J is TRBJ2-5 and V is TRBV10-3; 8 bases are shared with TRBD1. DNA for the CDR3: TGTGCCATCAGTGAGACAGGGGGCCAAGAGACCCAGTACTTC. Its protein is CAISETGGQETQYF.